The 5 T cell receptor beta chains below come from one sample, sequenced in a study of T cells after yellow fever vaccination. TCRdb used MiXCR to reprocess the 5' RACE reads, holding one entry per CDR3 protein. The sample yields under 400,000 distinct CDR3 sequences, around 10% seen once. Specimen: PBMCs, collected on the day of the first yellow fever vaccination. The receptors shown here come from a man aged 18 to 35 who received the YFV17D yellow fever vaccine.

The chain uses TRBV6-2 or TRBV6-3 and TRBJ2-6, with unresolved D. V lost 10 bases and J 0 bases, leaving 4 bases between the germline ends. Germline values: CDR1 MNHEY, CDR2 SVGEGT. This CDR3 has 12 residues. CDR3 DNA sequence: TGTGCCAAGGGCTCTGGGGCCAACGTCCTGACTTTC. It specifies CAKGSGANVLTF.

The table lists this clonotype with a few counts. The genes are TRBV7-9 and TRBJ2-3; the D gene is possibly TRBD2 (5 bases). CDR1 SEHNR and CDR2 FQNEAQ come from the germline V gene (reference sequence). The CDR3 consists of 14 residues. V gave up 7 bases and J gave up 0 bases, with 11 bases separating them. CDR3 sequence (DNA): TGTGCCAGCATAGAAGCGGAGAGCACAGATACGCAGTATTTT. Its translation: CASIEAESTDTQYF.

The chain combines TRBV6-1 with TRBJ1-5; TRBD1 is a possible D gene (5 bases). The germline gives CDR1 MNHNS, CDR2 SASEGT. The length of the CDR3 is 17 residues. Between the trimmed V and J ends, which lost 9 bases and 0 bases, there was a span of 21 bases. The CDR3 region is CASSQSRGVYSNQPQHF. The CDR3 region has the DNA TGTGCCAGTAGCCAATCCCGGGGGGTTTATAGCAATCAGCCCCAGCATTTT.

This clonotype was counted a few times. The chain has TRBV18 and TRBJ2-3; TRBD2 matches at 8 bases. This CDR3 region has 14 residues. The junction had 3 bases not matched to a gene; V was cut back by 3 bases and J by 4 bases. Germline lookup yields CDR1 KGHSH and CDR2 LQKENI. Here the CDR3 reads CASSPTSEADTQYF. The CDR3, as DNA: TGTGCCAGCTCACCGACTAGCGAGGCAGATACGCAGTATTTT.

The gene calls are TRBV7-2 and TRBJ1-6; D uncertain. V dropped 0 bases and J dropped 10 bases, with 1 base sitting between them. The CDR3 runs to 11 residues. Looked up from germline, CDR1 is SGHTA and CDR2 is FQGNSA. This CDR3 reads CASSLASPLHF. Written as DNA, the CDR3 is TGTGCCAGCAGCTTAGCCTCACCCCTCCACTTT.